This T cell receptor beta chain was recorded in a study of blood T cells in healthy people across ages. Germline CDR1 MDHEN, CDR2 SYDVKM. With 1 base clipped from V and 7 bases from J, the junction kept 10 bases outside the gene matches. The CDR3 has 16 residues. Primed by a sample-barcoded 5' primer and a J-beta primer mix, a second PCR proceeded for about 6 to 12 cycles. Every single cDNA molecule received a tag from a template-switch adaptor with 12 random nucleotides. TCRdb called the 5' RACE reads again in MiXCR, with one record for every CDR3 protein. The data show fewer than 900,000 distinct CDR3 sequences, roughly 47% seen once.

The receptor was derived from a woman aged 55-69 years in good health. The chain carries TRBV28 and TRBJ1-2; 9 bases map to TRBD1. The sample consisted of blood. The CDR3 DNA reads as TGTGCCAGCAGTTTATACGTCCCACAGGGGGCCTTTGGCTACACCTTC. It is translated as CASSLYVPQGAFGYTF.